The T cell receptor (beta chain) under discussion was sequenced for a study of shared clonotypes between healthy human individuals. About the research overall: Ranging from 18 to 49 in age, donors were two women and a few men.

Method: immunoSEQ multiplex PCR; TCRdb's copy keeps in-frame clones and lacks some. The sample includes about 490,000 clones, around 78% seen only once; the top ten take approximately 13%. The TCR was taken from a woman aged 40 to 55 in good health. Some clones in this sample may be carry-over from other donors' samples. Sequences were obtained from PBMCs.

DNA for the CDR3: TGCAGCGTCGTACAGGGGGCTGGGGCAACTAATGAAAAACTGTTTTTT. As protein: CSVVQGAGATNEKLFF. The V and J genes are TRBV29-1 and TRBJ1-4, with 9 bases fitting TRBD1. CDR3 size: 16 residues. Trimming at V came to 6 bases and at J to 0 bases, leaving 8 bases not matched to a gene. Germline V gene lookup returns CDR1 SQVTM and CDR2 ANQGSEA.